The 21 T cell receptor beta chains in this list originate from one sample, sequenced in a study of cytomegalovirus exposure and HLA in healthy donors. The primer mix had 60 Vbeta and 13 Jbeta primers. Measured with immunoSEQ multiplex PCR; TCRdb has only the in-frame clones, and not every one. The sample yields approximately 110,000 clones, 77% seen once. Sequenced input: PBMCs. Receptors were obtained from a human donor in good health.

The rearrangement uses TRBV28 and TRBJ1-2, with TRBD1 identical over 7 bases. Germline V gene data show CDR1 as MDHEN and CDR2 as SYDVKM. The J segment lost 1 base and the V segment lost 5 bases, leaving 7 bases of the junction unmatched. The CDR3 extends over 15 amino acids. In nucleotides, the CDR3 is TGTGCCAGCAGTGTACAGGGGTCAGGTAACTATGGCTACACCTTC. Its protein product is CASSVQGSGNYGYTF.

CDR3 in DNA: TGCGCCAGCAGCCTTGGACAGGGCGGAGGTCGCACTGAAGCTTTCTTT. It translates to CASSLGQGGGRTEAFF. This chain links TRBV5-1 with TRBJ1-1; TRBD1 agrees at 8 bases. The J segment lost 4 bases and the V segment lost 4 bases, leaving 12 bases of the junction unmatched. The V gene's germline CDR1 is SGHRS and CDR2 YFSETQ. CDR3 size: 16 residues.

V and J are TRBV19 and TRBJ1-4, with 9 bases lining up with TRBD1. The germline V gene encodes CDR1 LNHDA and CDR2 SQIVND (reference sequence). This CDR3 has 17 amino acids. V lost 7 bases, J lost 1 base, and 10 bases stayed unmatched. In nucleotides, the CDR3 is TGTGCCAGTATGGATGGGGGACAGGGAGGAACTAATGAAAAACTGTTTTTT. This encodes CASMDGGQGGTNEKLFF.

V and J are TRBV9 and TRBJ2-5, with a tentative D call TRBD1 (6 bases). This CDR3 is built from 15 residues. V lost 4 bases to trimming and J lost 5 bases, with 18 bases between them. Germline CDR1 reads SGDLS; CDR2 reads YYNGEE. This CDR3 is CASSQGSRVGETQYF. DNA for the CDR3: TGTGCCAGCAGCCAGGGGTCCAGGGTAGGGGAGACCCAGTACTTC.

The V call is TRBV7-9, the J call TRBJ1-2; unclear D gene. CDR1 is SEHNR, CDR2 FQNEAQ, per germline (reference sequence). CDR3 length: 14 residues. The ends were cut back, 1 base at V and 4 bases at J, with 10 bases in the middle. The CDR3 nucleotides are TGTGCCAGCAGCTTAGGGGCCCTGGGCTATGGCTACACCTTC. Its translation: CASSLGALGYGYTF.

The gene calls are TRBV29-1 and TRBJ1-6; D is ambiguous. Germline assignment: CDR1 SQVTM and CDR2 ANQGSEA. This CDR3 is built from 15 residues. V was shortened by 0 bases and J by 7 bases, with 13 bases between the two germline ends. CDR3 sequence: CSVEEVGSTNSPLHF. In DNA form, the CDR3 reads TGCAGCGTTGAAGAGGTGGGCAGCACGAATTCACCCCTCCACTTT. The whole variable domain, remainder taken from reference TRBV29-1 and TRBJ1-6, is SAVISQKPSRDICQRGTSLTIQCQVDSQVTMMFWYRQQPGQSLTLIATANQGSEATYESGFVIDKFPISRPNLTFSTLTVSNMSPEDSSIYLCSVEEVGSTNSPLHFGNGTRLTVT.

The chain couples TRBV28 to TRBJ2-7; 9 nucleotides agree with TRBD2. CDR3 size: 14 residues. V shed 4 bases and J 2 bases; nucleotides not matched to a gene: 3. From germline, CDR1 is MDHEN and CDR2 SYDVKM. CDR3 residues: CASSYAGGPYEQYF. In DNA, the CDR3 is TGTGCCAGCAGTTACGCGGGAGGGCCCTACGAGCAGTACTTC.

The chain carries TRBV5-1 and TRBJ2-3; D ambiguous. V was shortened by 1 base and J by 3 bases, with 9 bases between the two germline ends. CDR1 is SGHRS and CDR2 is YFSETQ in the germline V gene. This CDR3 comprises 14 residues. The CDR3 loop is CASSLLSFTDTQYF. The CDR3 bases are TGCGCCAGCAGCTTGCTGTCCTTTACAGATACGCAGTATTTT.

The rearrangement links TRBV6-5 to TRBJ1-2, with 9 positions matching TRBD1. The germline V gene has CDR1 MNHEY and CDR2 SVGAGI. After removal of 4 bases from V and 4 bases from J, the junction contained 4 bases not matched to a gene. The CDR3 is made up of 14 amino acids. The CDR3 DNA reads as TGTGCCAGCAGTTCCGGACAGGGGCTCTATGGCTACACCTTC. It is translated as CASSSGQGLYGYTF.

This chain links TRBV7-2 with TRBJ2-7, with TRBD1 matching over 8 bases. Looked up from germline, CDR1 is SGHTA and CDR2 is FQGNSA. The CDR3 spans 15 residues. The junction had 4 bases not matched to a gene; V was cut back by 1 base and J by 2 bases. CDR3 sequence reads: CASSLGQGLTYEQYF. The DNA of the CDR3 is TGTGCCAGCAGCTTAGGACAGGGGTTAACCTACGAGCAGTACTTC.

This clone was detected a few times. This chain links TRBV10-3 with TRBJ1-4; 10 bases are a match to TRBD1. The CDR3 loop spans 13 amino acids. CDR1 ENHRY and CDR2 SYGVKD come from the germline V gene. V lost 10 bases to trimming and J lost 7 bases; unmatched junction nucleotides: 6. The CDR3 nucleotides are TGTGCCACCCGACAGGGGGCTGGTGAAAAACTGTTTTTT. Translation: CATRQGAGEKLFF.

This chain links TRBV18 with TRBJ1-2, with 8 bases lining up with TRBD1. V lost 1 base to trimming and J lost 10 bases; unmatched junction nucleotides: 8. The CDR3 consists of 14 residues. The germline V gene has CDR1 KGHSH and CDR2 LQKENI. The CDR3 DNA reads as TGTGCCAGCTCACCACGAAGGACAGGGAGAGACTACACCTTC. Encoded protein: CASSPRRTGRDYTF.

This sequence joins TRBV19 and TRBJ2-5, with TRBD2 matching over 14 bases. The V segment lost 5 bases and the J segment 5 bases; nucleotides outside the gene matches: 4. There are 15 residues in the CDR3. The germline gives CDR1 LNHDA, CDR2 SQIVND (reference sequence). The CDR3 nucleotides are TGTGCCAGTAGTCCGGGACTAGCGGGGGAGGAGACCCAGTACTTC. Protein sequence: CASSPGLAGEETQYF. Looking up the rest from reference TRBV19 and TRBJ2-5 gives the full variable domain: DGGITQSPKYLFRKEGQNVTLSCEQNLNHDAMYWYRQDPGQGLRLIYYSQIVNDFQKGDIAEGYSVSREKKESFPLTVTSAQKNPTAFYLCASSPGLAGEETQYFGPGTRLLVL.

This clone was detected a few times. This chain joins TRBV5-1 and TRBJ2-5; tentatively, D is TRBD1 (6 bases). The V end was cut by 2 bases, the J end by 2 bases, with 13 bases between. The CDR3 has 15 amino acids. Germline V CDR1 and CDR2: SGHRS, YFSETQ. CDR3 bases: TGCGCCAGCAGCTTCCGGGACACACTACAAGAGACCCAGTACTTC. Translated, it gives CASSFRDTLQETQYF.

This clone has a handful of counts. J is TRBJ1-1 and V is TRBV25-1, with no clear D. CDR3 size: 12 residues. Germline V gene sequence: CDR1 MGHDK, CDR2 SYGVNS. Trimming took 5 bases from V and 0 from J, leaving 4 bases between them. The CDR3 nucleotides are TGTGCCAGCAGTATAATGAACACTGAAGCTTTCTTT. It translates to CASSIMNTEAFF.

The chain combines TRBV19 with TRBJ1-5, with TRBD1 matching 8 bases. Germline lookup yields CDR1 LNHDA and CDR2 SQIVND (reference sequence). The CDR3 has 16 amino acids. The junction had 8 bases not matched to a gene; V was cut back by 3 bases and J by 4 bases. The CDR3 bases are TGTGCCAGTAGTATCCTAAATAACAGGGGGAATCAGCCCCAGCATTTT. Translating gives CASSILNNRGNQPQHF.

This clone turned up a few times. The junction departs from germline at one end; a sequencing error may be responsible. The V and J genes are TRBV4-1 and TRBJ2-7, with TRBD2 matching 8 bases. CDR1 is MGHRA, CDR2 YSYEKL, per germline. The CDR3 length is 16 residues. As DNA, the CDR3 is TGCGCCAGCAGCCAAGGTGGCGGGAGGTCCTCCAACGAGCAGTACTTC. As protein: CASSQGGGRSSNEQYF.

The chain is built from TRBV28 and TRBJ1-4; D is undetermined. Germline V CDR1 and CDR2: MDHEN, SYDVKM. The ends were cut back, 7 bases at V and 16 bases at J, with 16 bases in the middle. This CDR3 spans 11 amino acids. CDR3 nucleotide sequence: TGTGCCAGCACCAATGGGTTGCGGGGGTTTTTT. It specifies CASTNGLRGFF. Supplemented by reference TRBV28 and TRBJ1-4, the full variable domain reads DVKVTQSSRYLVKRTGEKVFLECVQDMDHENMFWYRQDPGLGLRLIYFSYDVKMKEKGDIPEGYSVSREKKERFSLILESASTNQTSMYLCASTNGLRGFFGSGTQLSVL.

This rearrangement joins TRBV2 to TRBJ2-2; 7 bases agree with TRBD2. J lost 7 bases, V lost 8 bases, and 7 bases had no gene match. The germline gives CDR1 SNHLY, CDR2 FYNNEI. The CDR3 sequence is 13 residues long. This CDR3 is CASGLGLVGELFF. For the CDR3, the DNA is TGTGCCAGCGGACTAGGATTAGTCGGGGAGCTGTTTTTT. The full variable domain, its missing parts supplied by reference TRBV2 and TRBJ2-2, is EPEVTQTPSHQVTQMGQEVILRCVPISNHLYFYWYRQILGQKVEFLVSFYNNEISEKSEIFDDQFSVERPDGSNFTLKIRSTKLEDSAMYFCASGLGLVGELFFGEGSRLTVL.

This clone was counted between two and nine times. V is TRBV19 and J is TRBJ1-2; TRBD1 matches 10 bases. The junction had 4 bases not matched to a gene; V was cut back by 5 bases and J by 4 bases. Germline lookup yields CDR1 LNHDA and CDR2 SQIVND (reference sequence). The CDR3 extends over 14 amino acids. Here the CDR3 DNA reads TGTGCCAGTAGTGACAGGGGGCGACCCTATGGCTACACCTTC. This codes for CASSDRGRPYGYTF.

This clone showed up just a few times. The CDR3 reads CASSLELAGTYSYNEQFF. CDR3 nucleotide sequence: TGTGCCAGCAGTTTAGAACTAGCGGGGACCTACTCCTACAATGAGCAGTTCTTC. V gene TRBV28 combines with J gene TRBJ2-1; 10 nucleotides agree with TRBD2. This CDR3 has 18 amino acids. Per germline, CDR1 MDHEN and CDR2 SYDVKM. With V trimmed by 2 bases and J by 0 bases, 7 bases remained unmatched.